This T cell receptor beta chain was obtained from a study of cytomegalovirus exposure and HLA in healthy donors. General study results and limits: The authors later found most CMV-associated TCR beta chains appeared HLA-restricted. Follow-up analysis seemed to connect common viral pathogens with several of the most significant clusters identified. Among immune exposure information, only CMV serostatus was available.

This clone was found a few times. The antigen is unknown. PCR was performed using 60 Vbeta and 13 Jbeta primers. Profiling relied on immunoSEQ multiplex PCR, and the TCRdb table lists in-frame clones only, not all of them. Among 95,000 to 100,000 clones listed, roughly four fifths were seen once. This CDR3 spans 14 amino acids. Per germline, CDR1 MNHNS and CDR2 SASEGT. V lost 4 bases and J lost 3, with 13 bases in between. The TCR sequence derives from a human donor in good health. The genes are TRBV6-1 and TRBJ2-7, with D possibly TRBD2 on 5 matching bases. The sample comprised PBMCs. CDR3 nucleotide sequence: TGTGCCAGCAGTGGGACTGGATCTATCTACGAGCAGTACTTC. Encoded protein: CASSGTGSIYEQYF.